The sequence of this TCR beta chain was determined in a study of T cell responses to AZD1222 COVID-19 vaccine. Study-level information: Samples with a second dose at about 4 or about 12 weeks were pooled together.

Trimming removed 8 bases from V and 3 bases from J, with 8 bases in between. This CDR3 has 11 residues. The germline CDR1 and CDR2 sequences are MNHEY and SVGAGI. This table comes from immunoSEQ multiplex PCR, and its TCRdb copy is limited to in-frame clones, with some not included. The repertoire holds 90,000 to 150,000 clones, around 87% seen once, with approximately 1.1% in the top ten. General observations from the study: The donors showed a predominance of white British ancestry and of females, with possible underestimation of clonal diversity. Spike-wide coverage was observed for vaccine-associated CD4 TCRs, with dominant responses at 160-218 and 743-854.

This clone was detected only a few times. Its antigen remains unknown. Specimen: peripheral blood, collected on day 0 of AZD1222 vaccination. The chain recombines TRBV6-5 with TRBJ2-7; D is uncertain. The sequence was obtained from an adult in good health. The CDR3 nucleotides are TGTGCCAGCGCCGGTGGCTACGAGCAGTACTTC. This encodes CASAGGYEQYF.